This TCR beta chain was recorded in a study of T cell responses to AZD1222 COVID-19 vaccine. The CDR3 has 14 amino acids. Losses at the gene ends were 4 bases for V and 5 bases for J; bases not matched to a gene: 7. In germline, CDR1 is SQVTM, CDR2 ANQGSEA. Clones were sequenced by immunoSEQ multiplex PCR, and TCRdb holds only the in-frame ones, with some missing. Of about 150,000 clones in the sample, about 90% were seen once. The sequences come from peripheral blood, collected on day 0 of AZD1222 vaccination. The receptor was isolated from an adult in good health. The chain uses TRBV29-1 and TRBJ2-5; TRBD1 matches 10 bases. The CDR3 sequence: CSVVLGQGLETQYF. Here the CDR3 DNA reads TGCAGCGTTGTGCTGGGACAGGGGCTGGAGACCCAGTACTTC.